The source of this T cell receptor (beta chain) is a study of T cells in Graves' hyperthyroidism and ophthalmopathy. Whole-study context: Prior to any treatment, at the point of initial diagnosis, peripheral blood was collected.

Trimming removed 3 bases from V and 0 bases from J, with 8 bases in between. CDR1 is DFQATT and CDR2 is SNEGSKA in the germline V gene (reference sequence). The CDR3 runs to 14 residues. The study enrolled patients aged 18 to 65 with newly diagnosed hyperthyroidism of under 2 months' duration. The study excluded patients with uncontrolled infection, other autoimmune disease, pregnancy or lactation. It was 8.5 to 10 ml of fresh peripheral blood that supplied the PBMCs. Amplification of TCR beta CDR3 regions was performed using RNA transcripts as template. The HTBI primer set drove a first-round RT-PCR of the TCR CDR3. Each CDR3 protein is one row after TCRdb ran MiXCR on the multiplex PCR reads. The sample lists approximately 420,000 distinct CDR3 sequences, roughly 13% occurring once. This clonotype was detected only a few times.

The chain has TRBV20-1 and TRBJ2-2, with D possibly TRBD2 on 6 matching bases. The sequence derives from a woman in her late teens or twenties with Graves' hyperthyroidism. The specimen sequenced was blood. CDR3 coding DNA: TGCAGTGCTAGGCCGGGGGCGAACACCGGGGAGCTGTTTTTT. Amino acid sequence: CSARPGANTGELFF.